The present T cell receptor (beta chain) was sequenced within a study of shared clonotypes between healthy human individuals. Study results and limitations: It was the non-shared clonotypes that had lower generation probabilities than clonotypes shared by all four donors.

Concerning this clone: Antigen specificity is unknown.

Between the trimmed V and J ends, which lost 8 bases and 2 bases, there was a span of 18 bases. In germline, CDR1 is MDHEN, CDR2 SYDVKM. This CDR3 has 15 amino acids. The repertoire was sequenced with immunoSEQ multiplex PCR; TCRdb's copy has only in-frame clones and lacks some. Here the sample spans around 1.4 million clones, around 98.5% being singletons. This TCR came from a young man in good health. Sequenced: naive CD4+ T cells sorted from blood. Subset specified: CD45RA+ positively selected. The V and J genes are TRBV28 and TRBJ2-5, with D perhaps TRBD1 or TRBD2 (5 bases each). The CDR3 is CASFRGLPIQETQYF. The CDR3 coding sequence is TGTGCCAGCTTCCGGGGCCTCCCAATACAAGAGACCCAGTACTTC.